This T cell receptor beta chain comes out of a study of vaccination and CD4 T cells after COVID-19. This CDR3 region has 15 residues. Germline V gene sequence: CDR1 SNHLY, CDR2 FYNNEI. The V gene end was trimmed by 6 bases and the J gene end by 3 bases; junction bases not matched to a gene: 5. Oncomine TCR Beta short-read sequencing was applied to DNA from cultured CD4+ T cells. TCRdb re-called the PCR reads with MiXCR, one entry per CDR3 protein. In the table there are over 10,000 distinct CDR3 sequences, 50% to 60% of which are singletons. This clonotype was recorded a few times. Its antigen is currently unknown. This sample's treatment: approximately nine-day PBMC culture with coronavirus spike peptide pools or control peptides (ViraFEST assay).

This receptor was obtained from a human donor who had recovered from COVID-19. The chain combines TRBV2 with TRBJ2-7, with 13 bases matching TRBD2. Sequences were obtained from CD4+ T cells from blood, cultured in vitro. In nucleotides, the CDR3 is TGTGCCAGCAGCCGACTAGCGGGAGGAAACTACGAGCAGTACTTC. Amino acids: CASSRLAGGNYEQYF. The entire variable domain, with the rest obtained from reference TRBV2 and TRBJ2-7, is as follows: EPEVTQTPSHQVTQMGQEVILRCVPISNHLYFYWYRQILGQKVEFLVSFYNNEISEKSEIFDDQFSVERPDGSNFTLKIRSTKLEDSAMYFCASSRLAGGNYEQYFGPGTRLTVT.